The rows below give T cell receptor beta chains drawn from one sample of a study of patients and donors after allogeneic stem cell transplantation. TCRdb recomputed calls from the RT-PCR reads with MiXCR, one row per CDR3 protein. Among fewer than 25,000 distinct CDR3 sequences, around 31% were seen once, and the ten largest hold 40% to 50%. The sequencing sample was made of blood, either unsorted or a sorted T cell fraction (not recorded which). The receptors derive from a human donor who was either an allogeneic HSCT recipient or a stem cell or donor lymphocyte infusion donor (not recorded which). It is not recorded whose cells these are; they may come from a transplant donor. Each CDR3 is given without its conserved first and last residue. The D gene is left open where the match is weak. For some rows the clone size is stated as once, few or many, or as a class when expanded; others skip it.

V gene | D gene | clone size | CDR3 protein
TRBV28 | - | - | ASSFRAPSNYEQY
TRBV5-1 | TRBD1 | medium-sized | ASRPGTDNTGELF
TRBV12-3/TRBV12-4 | TRBD2 | few | ASSRLAANTGELF
TRBV5-1 | - | few | ASSLGQPNTGELF
TRBV28 | - | medium-sized | ASSSEQTRVNEQF
TRBV6-2/TRBV6-3 | - | few | ASSEGREAF
TRBV28 | - | - | ASSFLRAGQY
TRBV5-1 | - | - | ASTISFGTTLNYGYT
TRBV20-1 | - | - | SARIRVSYNEQF
TRBV4-3 | - | - | ASSQGASGYT
TRBV6-2/TRBV6-3 | - | many | ASSYVTSLGYT
TRBV6-5 | - | - | ASRGSAEAF
TRBV5-6 | - | - | ASSLGTTVPGNTIY
TRBV24-1 | - | few | ATSEQNGELF
TRBV4-3 | - | many | ASSHTGGNTEAF
TRBV7-8 | - | - | ASSSIQGLLATNEKLF
TRBV10-3 | - | few | AISWTYSNQPQH
TRBV3-1 | - | - | ASSQPGNTEAF
TRBV12-3/TRBV12-4 | TRBD2 | - | ASSPRLAVNTGELF
TRBV28 | - | few | ASSLAQTNYGYT
TRBV29-1 | TRBD1 | few | SSYRDRVENEQF
TRBV24-1 | TRBD1 | - | ATSEAGGYGYT
TRBV9 | - | - | ASSVEGGETQY
TRBV25-1 | TRBD1 | few | ASRAHRGAKNEQF
TRBV12-3/TRBV12-4 | - | many | ASSLWLNSPLH
TRBV10-3 | TRBD1 | many | AIGGQGGQPQH
TRBV7-6 | - | few | ASSGAVGELF
TRBV5-1 | - | - | ASSFFGVSTGYT
TRBV11-2 | - | - | ASKRTEKLF
TRBV28 | - | few | ASSLGGRETQY
TRBV28 | - | - | ASSTNRDSPLH
TRBV12-3/TRBV12-4 | - | - | ASSFGPLGYGYT
TRBV12-3/TRBV12-4 | - | few | ASSPYRVRLGDGYT
TRBV2 | TRBD1 | - | ASSAGQGRGYT
TRBV30 | - | few | AWSASVATNEKLF
TRBV20-1 | - | few | SAVRATNYGYT
TRBV24-1 | TRBD1 | - | ATSGPDRFYGYT
TRBV5-1 | TRBD1 | - | ASSFRTGQNSPLH
TRBV7-6 | - | few | ASSLKEMNTEAF
TRBV10-3 | - | - | AISDAGRSTNEKLF
TRBV16 | TRBD1 | medium-sized | ASTTTGEEGYT
TRBV27 | - | - | ASSLIGVSNQPQH
TRBV20-1 | - | - | SAISQLAKNIQY
TRBV12-3/TRBV12-4 | - | few | ASSFGGYEQY
TRBV12-3/TRBV12-4 | - | - | ASSPLGTSGNTIY